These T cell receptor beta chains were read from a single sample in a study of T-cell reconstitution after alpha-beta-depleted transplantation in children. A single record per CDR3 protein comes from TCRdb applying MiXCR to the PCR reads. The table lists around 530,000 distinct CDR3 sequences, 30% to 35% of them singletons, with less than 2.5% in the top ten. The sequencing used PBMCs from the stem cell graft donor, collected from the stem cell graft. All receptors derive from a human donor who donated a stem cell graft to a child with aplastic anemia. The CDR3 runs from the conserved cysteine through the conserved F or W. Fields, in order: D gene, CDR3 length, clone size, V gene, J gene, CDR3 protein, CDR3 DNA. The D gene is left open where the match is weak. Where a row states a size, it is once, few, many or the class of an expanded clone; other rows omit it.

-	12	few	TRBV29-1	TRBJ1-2	CSVVQAMGGYTF	TGCAGCGTTGTACAGGCCATGGGTGGCTACACCTTC
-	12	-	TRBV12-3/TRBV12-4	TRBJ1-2	CASTPDSYGYTF	TGTGCCAGCACCCCCGATTCCTATGGCTACACCTTC
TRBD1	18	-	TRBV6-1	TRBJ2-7	CASSERNWKGTGIYEQYF	TGTGCCAGCAGTGAACGGAACTGGAAAGGGACAGGGATTTACGAGCAGTACTTC
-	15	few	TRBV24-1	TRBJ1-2	CATSDFPSGDYGYTF	TGTGCCACCAGTGATTTCCCTTCGGGAGACTATGGCTACACCTTC
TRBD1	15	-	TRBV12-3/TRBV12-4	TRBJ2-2	CASGIRDRVPGELFF	TGTGCCAGCGGGATCCGGGACAGGGTCCCCGGGGAGCTGTTTTTT
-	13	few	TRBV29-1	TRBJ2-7	CSVVRGTIDEQYF	TGCAGCGTTGTAAGGGGGACTATCGACGAGCAGTACTTC
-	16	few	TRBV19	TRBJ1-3	CASSIPGAPSGNTIYF	TGTGCCAGTAGTATACCGGGTGCCCCCTCTGGAAACACCATATATTTT
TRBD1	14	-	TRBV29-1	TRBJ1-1	CSVRVGRGDTEAFF	TGCAGCGTTCGGGTGGGCAGGGGGGACACTGAAGCTTTCTTT
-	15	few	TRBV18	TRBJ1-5	CASSPEVGRNQPQHF	TGTGCCAGCTCACCAGAGGTGGGACGCAATCAGCCCCAGCATTTT
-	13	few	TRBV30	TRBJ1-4	CAWSLVVGGKLFF	TGTGCCTGGAGTTTGGTGGTGGGTGGAAAACTGTTTTTT
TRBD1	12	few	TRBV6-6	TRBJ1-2	CASRSGQGGYTF	TGTGCCAGCAGGTCGGGACAGGGGGGCTACACCTTC
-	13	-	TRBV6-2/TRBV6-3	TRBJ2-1	CASSWARINEQFF	TGTGCCAGCAGTTGGGCCCGAATCAATGAGCAGTTCTTC
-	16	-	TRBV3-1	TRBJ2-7	CASSPFLGGGIYEQYF	TGTGCCAGCAGCCCTTTCTTAGGAGGGGGCATCTACGAGCAGTACTTC
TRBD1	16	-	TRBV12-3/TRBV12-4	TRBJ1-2	CASSLGGITGVGGYTF	TGTGCCAGCAGTTTGGGAGGCATTACAGGGGTGGGTGGCTACACCTTC
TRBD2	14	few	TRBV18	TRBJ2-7	CASSSTSGNYEQYF	TGTGCCAGCTCATCCACTAGCGGGAACTACGAGCAGTACTTC
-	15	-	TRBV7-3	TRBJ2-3	CASSLSPVGADTQYF	TGTGCCAGCAGCTTAAGCCCCGTGGGGGCGGATACGCAGTATTTT
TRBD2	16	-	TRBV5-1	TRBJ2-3	CASSGVAGDGTDTQYF	TGCGCCAGCAGCGGAGTAGCGGGAGATGGGACAGATACGCAGTATTTT
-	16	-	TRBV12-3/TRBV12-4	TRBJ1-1	CASSYGGGRLNTEAFF	TGTGCCAGCAGTTACGGGGGAGGAAGGCTGAACACTGAAGCTTTCTTT
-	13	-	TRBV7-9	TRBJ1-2	CASSPENSYGYTF	TGTGCCAGCAGCCCCGAAAACAGCTATGGCTACACCTTC
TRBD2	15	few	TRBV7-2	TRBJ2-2	CASSLGSGSTGELFF	TGTGCCAGCAGCTTAGGTAGCGGGAGTACCGGGGAGCTGTTTTTT
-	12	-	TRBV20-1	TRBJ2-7	CSVLTGPHEQYF	TGCAGTGTTCTAACAGGACCCCACGAGCAGTACTTC
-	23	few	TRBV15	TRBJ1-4	CATSREWGLAVTLETLTNEKLFF	TGTGCCACCAGCAGAGAGTGGGGGCTGGCGGTGACCCTCGAAACTTTAACTAATGAAAAACTGTTTTTT
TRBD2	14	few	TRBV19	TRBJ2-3	CASSMRGESDTQYF	TGTGCCAGTAGTATGCGGGGGGAGTCAGATACGCAGTATTTT
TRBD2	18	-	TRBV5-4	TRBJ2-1	CASSLELLAGDLHNEQFF	TGTGCCAGCAGCTTGGAGCTCCTAGCGGGAGACCTACACAATGAGCAGTTCTTC
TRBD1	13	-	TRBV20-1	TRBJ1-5	CSADPGGNQPQHF	TGCAGTGCTGACCCAGGGGGGAATCAGCCCCAGCATTTT
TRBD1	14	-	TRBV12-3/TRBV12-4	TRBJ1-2	CASSGQGDAYGYTF	TGTGCCAGCTCGGGACAGGGGGACGCCTATGGCTACACCTTC
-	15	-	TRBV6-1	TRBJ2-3	CASSWVGDRTDTQYF	TGTGCCAGCAGCTGGGTGGGGGACCGCACAGATACGCAGTATTTT
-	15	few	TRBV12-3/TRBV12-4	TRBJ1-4	CASSFDGIANEKLFF	TGTGCCAGCAGTTTTGATGGGATAGCTAATGAAAAACTGTTTTTT
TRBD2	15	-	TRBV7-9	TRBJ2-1	CASRLLAGVKDEQFF	TGTGCCAGCAGGTTACTAGCGGGAGTGAAAGATGAGCAGTTCTTC
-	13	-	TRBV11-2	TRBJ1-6	CASSPNAHSPLHF	TGTGCCAGCAGCCCCAACGCCCATTCACCCCTCCACTTT
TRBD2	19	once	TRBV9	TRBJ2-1	CASNQDVRAGGSSYNEQFF	TGTGCCAGCAACCAAGATGTACGAGCGGGAGGAAGCTCCTACAATGAGCAGTTCTTC